The 5 T cell receptor beta chains presented below share a single source sample, sequenced in a study of OX40 agonist ivuxolimab in advanced cancers. Clones were read by immunoSEQ multiplex PCR, and TCRdb kept only the in-frame ones, dropping some. The sample includes some 50,000 clones, roughly 90% of them seen just once. The sample was CD4+ or CD8+ T cells sorted from blood, taken in a trial of the OX40 agonist ivuxolimab. Receptors originate from an adult with an advanced solid tumor such as melanoma, head and neck, liver or kidney cancer.

V gene TRBV7-9 combines with J gene TRBJ1-2; D is perhaps TRBD1 (6 bases). The V gene's germline CDR1 is SEHNR and CDR2 FQNEAQ (reference sequence). CDR3 length: 15 amino acids. The V and J ends lost 5 bases and 7 bases respectively, with 20 bases between them. The CDR3 spells CASSQTRDNPTGYTF. CDR3 DNA sequence: TGTGCCAGCAGCCAAACCCGGGACAACCCCACTGGCTACACCTTC.

The V gene is TRBV9, the J gene TRBJ1-1; TRBD1 is a possible D gene (5 bases). This CDR3 has 14 amino acids. Germline V gene data show CDR1 as SGDLS and CDR2 as YYNGEE. Trimming removed 5 bases from V and 5 bases from J, with 16 bases in between. The CDR3 sequence: CASSESPGRTEAFF. For the CDR3, the DNA is TGTGCCAGCAGTGAGAGTCCAGGGCGGACTGAAGCTTTCTTT. Filled out from reference TRBV9 and TRBJ1-1, the complete variable domain reads DSGVTQTPKHLITATGQRVTLRCSPRSGDLSVYWYQQSLDQGLQFLIQYYNGEERAKGNILERFSAQQFPDLHSELNLSSLELGDSALYFCASSESPGRTEAFFGQGTRLTVV.

This sequence joins TRBV28 and TRBJ2-5, with D uncertain. The CDR3 length is 13 residues. V lost 7 bases, J lost 2 bases, and 11 bases lay in between. The germline gives CDR1 MDHEN, CDR2 SYDVKM. The CDR3 coding sequence is TGTGCCAGCAACGGCGGACCACAAGAGACCCAGTACTTC. This encodes CASNGGPQETQYF.

As for this clone: This sample also contains other DNA sequences that code for the same CDR3. The chain joins TRBV10-3 to TRBJ1-5; D is possibly TRBD1 (6 bases). In germline, CDR1 is ENHRY, CDR2 SYGVKD. V was trimmed by 3 bases and J by 1 base, leaving 10 bases between them. CDR3 size: 15 residues. CDR3 coding DNA: TGTGCCATCAGTGAACTGGGGGCAAGCAATCAGCCCCAGCATTTT. It encodes CAISELGASNQPQHF.

The chain recombines TRBV19 with TRBJ2-7, with 10 nucleotides matching TRBD1. The CDR3 has 14 residues. Trimming cost V 5 bases and J 6 bases; bases outside gene matches: 7. Per the germline V gene, CDR1 is LNHDA and CDR2 is SQIVND (reference sequence). CDR3 residues: CASSSGTGAVEQYF. CDR3 nucleotides: TGTGCCAGTAGTTCCGGGACAGGGGCGGTCGAGCAGTACTTC.